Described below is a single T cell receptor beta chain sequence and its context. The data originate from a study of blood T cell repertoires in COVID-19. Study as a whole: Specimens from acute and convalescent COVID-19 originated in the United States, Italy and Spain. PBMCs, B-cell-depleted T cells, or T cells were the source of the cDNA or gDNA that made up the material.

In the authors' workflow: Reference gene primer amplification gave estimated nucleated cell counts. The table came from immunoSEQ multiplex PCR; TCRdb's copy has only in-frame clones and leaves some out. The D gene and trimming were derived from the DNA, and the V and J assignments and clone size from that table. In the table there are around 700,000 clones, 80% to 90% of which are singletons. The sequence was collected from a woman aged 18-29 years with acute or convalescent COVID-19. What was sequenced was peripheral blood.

In DNA, the CDR3 is TGTGCCAGCAGTCCCCATAACAGGGGTAGGGCTGAAGCTTTCTTT. Translation: CASSPHNRGRAEAFF. The V call is TRBV6-5, the J call TRBJ1-1, with 7 bases matching TRBD1. Trimming at V came to 5 bases and at J to 6 bases, leaving 12 bases not matched to a gene. Germline-derived CDR1 and CDR2 are MNHEY and SVGAGI. The CDR3 totals 15 residues.